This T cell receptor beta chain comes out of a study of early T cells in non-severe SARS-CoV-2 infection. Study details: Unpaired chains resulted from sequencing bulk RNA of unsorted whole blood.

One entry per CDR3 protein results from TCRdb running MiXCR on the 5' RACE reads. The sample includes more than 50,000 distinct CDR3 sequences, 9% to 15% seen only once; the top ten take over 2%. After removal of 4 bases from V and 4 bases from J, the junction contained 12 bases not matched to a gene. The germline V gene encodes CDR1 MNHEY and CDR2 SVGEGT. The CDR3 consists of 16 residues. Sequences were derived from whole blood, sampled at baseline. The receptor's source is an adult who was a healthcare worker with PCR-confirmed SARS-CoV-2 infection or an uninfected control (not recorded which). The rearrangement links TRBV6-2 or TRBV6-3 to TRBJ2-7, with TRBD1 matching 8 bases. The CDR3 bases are TGTGCCAGCAGTTCGATAGAGGACAGGGCACGGTACGAGCAGTACTTC. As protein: CASSSIEDRARYEQYF.